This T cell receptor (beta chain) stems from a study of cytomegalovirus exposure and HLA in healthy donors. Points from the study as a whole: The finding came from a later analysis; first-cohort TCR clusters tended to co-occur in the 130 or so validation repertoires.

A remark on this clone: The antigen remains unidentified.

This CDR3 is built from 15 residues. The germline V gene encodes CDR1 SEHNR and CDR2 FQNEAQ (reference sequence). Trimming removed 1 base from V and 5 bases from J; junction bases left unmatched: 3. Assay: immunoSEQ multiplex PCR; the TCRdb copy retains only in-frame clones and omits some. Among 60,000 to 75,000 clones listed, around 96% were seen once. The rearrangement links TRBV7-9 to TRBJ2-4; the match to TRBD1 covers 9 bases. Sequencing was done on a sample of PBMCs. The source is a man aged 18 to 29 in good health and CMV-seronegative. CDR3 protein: CASSLVGTGQNIQYF. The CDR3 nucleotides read TGTGCCAGCAGCTTAGTGGGGACAGGGCAAAACATTCAGTACTTC.